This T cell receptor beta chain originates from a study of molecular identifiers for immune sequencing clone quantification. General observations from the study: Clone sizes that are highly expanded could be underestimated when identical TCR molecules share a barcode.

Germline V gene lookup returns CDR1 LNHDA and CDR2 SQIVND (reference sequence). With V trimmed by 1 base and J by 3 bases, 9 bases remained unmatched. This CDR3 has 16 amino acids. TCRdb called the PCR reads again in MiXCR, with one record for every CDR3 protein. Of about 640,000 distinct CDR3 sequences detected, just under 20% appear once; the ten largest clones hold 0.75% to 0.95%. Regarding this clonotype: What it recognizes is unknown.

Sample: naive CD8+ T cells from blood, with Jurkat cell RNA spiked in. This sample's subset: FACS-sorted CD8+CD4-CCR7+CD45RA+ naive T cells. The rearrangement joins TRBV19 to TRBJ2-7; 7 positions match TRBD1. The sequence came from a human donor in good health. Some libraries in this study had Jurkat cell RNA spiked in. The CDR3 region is CASSIVGGQPHYEQYF. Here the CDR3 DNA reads TGTGCCAGTAGTATAGTAGGGGGACAGCCCCACTACGAGCAGTACTTC.